This T cell receptor (beta chain) was found in a study of blood T cell repertoires in COVID-19. At the level of the study: Researchers got acute and convalescent COVID-19 samples from the United States, Italy and Spain. Sources were T cells, B-cell-depleted T cells, or PBMCs; the material itself was cDNA or gDNA.

Patients at the Seattle site were enrolled during active infection and followed longitudinally. Original analysis: By means of reference gene primer amplification, nucleated cell counts were estimated. Clones were read by immunoSEQ multiplex PCR, and TCRdb kept only the in-frame ones, dropping some. That table gives V, J and clone size, and the DNA gave D and trimming. This sample has almost 300,000 clones, with around 92% found just once. Material: peripheral blood. This sequence was found in a woman in her thirties with COVID-19, enrolled during active disease.

In DNA form, the CDR3 reads TGTGCCAGCAGCCAAGCAACGGGGGGTAATCAGCCCCAGCATTTT. This gives the protein CASSQATGGNQPQHF. The chain is built from TRBV4-2 and TRBJ1-5, with TRBD1 as a possible D gene (5 bases). Germline lookup yields CDR1 LGHNA and CDR2 YNFKEQ. V shed 1 base and J shed 4 bases, with 11 bases lying between them. CDR3 size: 15 residues.